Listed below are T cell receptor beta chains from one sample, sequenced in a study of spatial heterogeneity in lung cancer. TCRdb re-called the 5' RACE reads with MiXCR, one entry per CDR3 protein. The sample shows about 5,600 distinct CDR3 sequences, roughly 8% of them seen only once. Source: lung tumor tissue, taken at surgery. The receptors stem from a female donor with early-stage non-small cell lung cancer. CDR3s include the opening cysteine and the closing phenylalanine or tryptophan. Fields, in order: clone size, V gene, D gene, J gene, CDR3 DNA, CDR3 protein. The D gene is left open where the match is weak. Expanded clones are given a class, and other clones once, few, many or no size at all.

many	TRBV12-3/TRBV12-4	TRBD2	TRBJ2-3	TGTGCCAGCAACCGGGGGGGACTAGTAACAGATACGCAGTATTTT	CASNRGGLVTDTQYF
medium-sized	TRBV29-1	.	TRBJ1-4	TGCAGCGTTGAAGATCTCAATAATGAAAAACTGTTTTTT	CSVEDLNNEKLFF
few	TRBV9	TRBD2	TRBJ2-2	TGTGCCAGCAGTGGTGATAGCGGGAGCGCCTCGAACACCGGGGAGCTGTTTTTT	CASSGDSGSASNTGELFF
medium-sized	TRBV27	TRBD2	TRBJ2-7	TGTGCCAGCAGCCTTACGACGGGAGCGGGGGCCGCCTACGAGCAGTACTTC	CASSLTTGAGAAYEQYF
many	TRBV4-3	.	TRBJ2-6	TGCGCCAGCAGCCCCCAGTTCTCTGGGGCCAACGTCCTGACTTTC	CASSPQFSGANVLTF
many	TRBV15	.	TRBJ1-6	TGTGCCACCTCGGAGGGGGGGTCTCGGTCACCCCTCCACTTT	CATSEGGSRSPLHF
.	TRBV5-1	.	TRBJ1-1	TGCGCCAGCAGCCGACCGCCCGCGAACACTGAAGCTTTCTTT	CASSRPPANTEAFF
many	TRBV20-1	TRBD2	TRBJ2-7	TGCAGTGCTAGGGGTACCGGGACTACCTCCTACGAGCAGTACTTC	CSARGTGTTSYEQYF
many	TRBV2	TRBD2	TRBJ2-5	TGTGCCAGCAGTACTAGCGGGGGGTACCAAGAGACCCAGTACTTC	CASSTSGGYQETQYF
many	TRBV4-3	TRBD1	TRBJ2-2	TGCGCCAGCAGCCAAAACCCCGCGGGACAGGGCCAAGGGGAGCTGTTTTTT	CASSQNPAGQGQGELFF
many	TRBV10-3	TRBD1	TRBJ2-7	TGTGCCATCAGTGAAGGGGACAGGGGGCCCTCCTACGAGCAGTACTTC	CAISEGDRGPSYEQYF
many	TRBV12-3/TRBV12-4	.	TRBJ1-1	TGTGCCAGCAGTCCTCATGGGGTGAACACTGAAGCTTTCTTT	CASSPHGVNTEAFF
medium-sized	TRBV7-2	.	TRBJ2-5	TGTGCCAGCAGCTTAGGGCGGGGAGAGACCCAGTACTTC	CASSLGRGETQYF
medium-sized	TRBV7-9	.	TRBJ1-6	TGTGCCAGCAGCTTGGCAGGGAGTAATTCACCCCTCCACTTT	CASSLAGSNSPLHF
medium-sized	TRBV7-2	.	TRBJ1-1	TGTGCCAGCAGCTCACTGTCAGGATTATACACTGAAGCTTTCTTT	CASSSLSGLYTEAFF
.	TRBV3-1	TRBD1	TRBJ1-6	TGTGCCACCTCCGACAGGGTTAATTCACCCCTCCACTTT	CATSDRVNSPLHF
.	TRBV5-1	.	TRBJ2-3	TGCGCCAGCAGCTTGGATACCGGCACAGATACGCAGTATTTT	CASSLDTGTDTQYF